The 26 T cell receptor beta chains below come from one sample, sequenced in a study of blood T cell repertoires in COVID-19. The repertoire was sequenced with immunoSEQ multiplex PCR; TCRdb's copy has only in-frame clones and lacks some. In the table there are hundreds of thousands of clones, more than 75% of which are singletons. The sequencing sample was made of PBMCs or T cells enriched from blood (not recorded which). The source of these receptors is a woman in her 50s who had recovered from COVID-19.

The chain has TRBV7-8 and TRBJ1-1; the D is unclear. Trimming pared 2 bases from V and 1 base from J, leaving 14 bases between. CDR3 length: 16 amino acids. CDR1 and CDR2 (germline): SGHVS, FQNEAQ. CDR3 amino acids: CASSLSRGLPNTEAFF. As DNA, the CDR3 is TGTGCCAGCAGCTTATCACGGGGTCTCCCGAACACTGAAGCTTTCTTT.

This chain joins TRBV7-2 and TRBJ2-2; 7 bases map to TRBD2. J lost 5 bases, V lost 5 bases, and 8 bases had no gene match. CDR3 size: 15 residues. Germline CDR1 SGHTA, CDR2 FQGNSA. CDR3 coding DNA: TGTGCCAGCAGCGGGCAGCGGGGTTGGACCGGGGAGCTGTTTTTT. It translates to CASSGQRGWTGELFF.

V and J are TRBV7-3 and TRBJ1-2; TRBD1 agrees at 8 bases. The germline V gene has CDR1 SGHTA and CDR2 FQGTGA. The length of the CDR3 is 14 residues. V was pared by 0 bases and J by 8 bases, with 5 bases of the junction left unmatched. CDR3 residues: CASSLTRTGKGYTF. The CDR3, as DNA: TGTGCCAGCAGCTTAACGCGGACAGGGAAGGGCTACACCTTC.

The chain joins TRBV11-3 to TRBJ2-1; TRBD2 matches at 15 bases. The junction had 7 bases not matched to a gene; V was cut back by 5 bases and J by 8 bases. CDR3 length equals 16 residues. CDR1 SGHNT and CDR2 YENEEA come from the germline V gene. The CDR3 sequence: CASSTRTSGGAYEQFF. CDR3 bases: TGTGCCAGCAGCACCCGGACTAGCGGGGGGGCATATGAGCAGTTCTTC.

The gene calls are TRBV10-3 and TRBJ2-7, with D uncertain. CDR1 is ENHRY, CDR2 SYGVKD, per germline. This CDR3 has 13 amino acids. V gave up 3 bases and J gave up 4 bases, with 10 bases separating them. The CDR3 spells CAISENAKYEQYF. DNA of the CDR3: TGTGCCATCAGTGAAAACGCGAAATACGAGCAGTACTTC.

Concerning this clone itself: Different DNA sequences within this sample yield the same CDR3. The gene calls are TRBV18 and TRBJ1-1; D is ambiguous. Germline-derived CDR1 and CDR2 are KGHSH and LQKENI. V was shortened by 3 bases and J by 4 bases, with 9 bases between the two germline ends. This CDR3 has 13 amino acids. CDR3: CASSPPSGTEAFF. The CDR3 nucleotides are TGTGCCAGCTCACCCCCATCCGGCACTGAAGCTTTCTTT.

The CDR3 loop is CASSLWDSNQPQHF. CDR3 in DNA: TGTGCCAGCAGCCTCTGGGACTCCAATCAGCCCCAGCATTTT. The chain links TRBV5-5 to TRBJ1-5; possible D gene TRBD1, 5 bases. The CDR3 extends over 14 amino acids. The germline V gene encodes CDR1 SGHKS and CDR2 YYEKEE (reference sequence). Trimming removed 4 bases from V and 3 bases from J, with 11 bases in between.

This clone came up once. Here the CDR3 DNA reads TGTGCCAGCAGCTCAGGGACTAGCGCATACAATGAGCAGTTCTTC. This gives the protein CASSSGTSAYNEQFF. The V and J genes are TRBV11-3 and TRBJ2-1; TRBD2 agrees at 10 bases. J gave up 4 bases and V 4 bases, and 4 bases lay outside the gene matches. The CDR3 has 15 residues. Germline V lookup: CDR1 SGHNT, CDR2 YENEEA. Full variable domain (remainder filled in from reference TRBV11-3 and TRBJ2-1): EAGVVQSPRYKIIEKKQPVAFWCNPISGHNTLYWYLQNLGQGPELLIRYENEEAVDDSQLPKDRFSAERLKGVDSTLKIQPAELGDSAVYLCASSSGTSAYNEQFFGPGTRLTVL.

The chain combines TRBV4-1 with TRBJ1-5; possible D gene TRBD1, 5 bases. The CDR3 loop spans 16 amino acids. V dropped 3 bases and J dropped 0 bases, with 12 bases sitting between them. Germline-derived CDR1 and CDR2 are MGHRA and YSYEKL. CDR3 region: CASSQGWGLSNQPQHF. As DNA, the CDR3 is TGCGCCAGCAGCCAGGGGTGGGGCCTTAGCAATCAGCCCCAGCATTTT.

The sample holds a few counts of this clone. The chain is built from TRBV6-5 and TRBJ1-1, with D unclear. The CDR3 totals 15 residues. Between the trimmed V and J ends, which lost 1 base and 0 bases, there was a span of 9 bases. Germline CDR1 MNHEY, CDR2 SVGAGI. In DNA, the CDR3 is TGTGCCAGCAGTTACTACCCGACATTGAACACTGAAGCTTTCTTT. Translation: CASSYYPTLNTEAFF.

The rearrangement links TRBV29-1 to TRBJ2-7; 7 positions agree with TRBD1. The V gene's germline CDR1 is SQVTM and CDR2 ANQGSEA. This CDR3 region has 13 residues. Trimming removed 5 bases from V and 4 bases from J; junction bases left unmatched: 8. The CDR3 DNA sequence: TGCAGCGTTTTCACAGGGGATGGATACGAGCAGTACTTC. This translates into CSVFTGDGYEQYF.

V gene TRBV7-6 combines with J gene TRBJ1-6, with a weak D call TRBD1 (5 bases). V lost 5 bases, J lost 7 bases, and 12 bases lay in between. Germline lookup yields CDR1 SGHVS and CDR2 FNYEAQ. The CDR3 extends over 14 amino acids. The CDR3 spells CASSPAGYNSPLHF. In DNA, the CDR3 is TGTGCCAGCAGCCCCGCAGGGTACAATTCACCCCTCCACTTT.

The chain has TRBV28 and TRBJ1-2; the D is unclear. CDR1 MDHEN and CDR2 SYDVKM come from the germline V gene. The germline V and J ends were trimmed by 7 bases and 4 bases, with 7 bases remaining between them. This CDR3 is built from 11 residues. The CDR3 loop reads CASTASYGYTF. The CDR3 coding sequence is TGTGCCAGCACAGCGAGCTATGGCTACACCTTC.

This clone turned up a few times. V gene TRBV7-9 combines with J gene TRBJ1-1, with D maybe TRBD1 (6 bases). Trimming stripped 0 bases from V and 10 bases from J, with 15 bases between. CDR3 length equals 14 residues. The germline V gene has CDR1 SEHNR and CDR2 FQNEAQ (reference sequence). The CDR3 DNA follows: TGTGCCAGCAGCTTAGCGGTATCAGGGGTCGGAGCTTTCTTT. Residues: CASSLAVSGVGAFF.

V is TRBV9 and J is TRBJ1-5; D ambiguous. The CDR3 contains 16 residues. Germline V gene lookup returns CDR1 SGDLS and CDR2 YYNGEE. V lost 4 bases to trimming and J lost 2 bases, with 16 bases between them. The CDR3 nucleotides are TGTGCCAGCAGCCCCCGATGGAGGGAAGGCAATCAGCCCCAGCATTTT. Protein sequence: CASSPRWREGNQPQHF.

This clone appeared once. J is TRBJ2-2 and V is TRBV30; 8 nucleotides align to TRBD2. With 6 bases clipped from V and 2 bases from J, the junction kept 8 bases outside the gene matches. This CDR3 comprises 15 residues. Germline V gives CDR1 GTSNPN, CDR2 SVGIG (reference sequence). CDR3 nucleotide sequence: TGTGCCTGCTCTCGGGGGGGAACTAACACCGGGGAGCTGTTTTTT. It is translated as CACSRGGTNTGELFF.

J is TRBJ1-5 and V is TRBV7-2; 7 bases line up with TRBD1. V lost 1 base to trimming and J lost 4 bases; unmatched junction nucleotides: 7. CDR1 and CDR2 (germline): SGHTA, FQGNSA. The CDR3 length is 16 residues. DNA of the CDR3: TGTGCCAGCAGCTTAGATCTGGGACAGCGTAATCAGCCCCAGCATTTT. It is translated as CASSLDLGQRNQPQHF. Looking up the rest from reference TRBV7-2 and TRBJ1-5 gives the full variable domain: GAGVSQSPSNKVTEKGKDVELRCDPISGHTALYWYRQSLGQGLEFLIYFQGNSAPDKSGLPSDRFSAERTGGSVSTLTIQRTQQEDSAVYLCASSLDLGQRNQPQHFGDGTRLSIL.

The chain employs TRBV10-3 and TRBJ2-3; 9 nucleotides align to TRBD2. In germline, CDR1 is ENHRY, CDR2 SYGVKD. J was trimmed by 4 bases and V by 6 bases; bases with no gene match: 11. This CDR3 contains 16 residues. The CDR3 is CAIRTEGRGGPDTQYF. The CDR3 DNA reads TGTGCCATCAGGACCGAGGGGCGGGGGGGCCCAGATACGCAGTATTTT.

This clone appeared once. CDR3 in DNA: TGTGCCAGCAGCTTAGGGAGGAATGAGCAGTTCTTC. Its translation: CASSLGRNEQFF. The chain carries TRBV7-9 and TRBJ2-1, with a weak D call TRBD2 (5 bases). The V end was cut by 1 base, the J end by 7 bases, with 5 bases between. The germline gives CDR1 SEHNR, CDR2 FQNEAQ (reference sequence). The CDR3 loop spans 12 amino acids.

The V call is TRBV18, the J call TRBJ1-5; D gene uncertain. Germline CDR1 and CDR2: KGHSH and LQKENI. The CDR3 totals 15 residues. V was clipped by 3 bases and J by 1 base, with 10 bases between them. CDR3 in amino acids: CASSPSGSSNQPQHF. DNA for the CDR3: TGTGCCAGCTCACCCTCGGGATCCAGCAATCAGCCCCAGCATTTT.

The chain is built from TRBV7-9 and TRBJ2-5, with D maybe TRBD1 (6 bases). The CDR3 loop spans 15 amino acids. V lost 5 bases, J lost 5 bases, and 18 bases lay in between. The germline V gene has CDR1 SEHNR and CDR2 FQNEAQ (reference sequence). The CDR3, as DNA: TGTGCCAGCAGCCCGACAGGCGGTTCCGGGGAGACCCAGTACTTC. Its translation is CASSPTGGSGETQYF.

This clone came up once. The V call is TRBV9, the J call TRBJ1-2, with 12 bases identical to TRBD1. V was clipped by 0 bases and J by 8 bases; unmatched bases: 20. Germline-derived CDR1 and CDR2 are SGDLS and YYNGEE. The CDR3 has 20 amino acids. CDR3 loop: CASSVGTPGQGACGPFGYTF. The CDR3 nucleotides read TGTGCCAGCAGCGTAGGAACTCCGGGACAGGGGGCTTGTGGCCCTTTCGGCTACACCTTC. The full variable domain, rest sourced from reference TRBV9 and TRBJ1-2, is DSGVTQTPKHLITATGQRVTLRCSPRSGDLSVYWYQQSLDQGLQFLIQYYNGEERAKGNILERFSAQQFPDLHSELNLSSLELGDSALYFCASSVGTPGQGACGPFGYTFGSGTRLTVV.

This chain connects TRBV14 to TRBJ2-1; 7 bases are a match to TRBD2. V trimming: 4 bases; J trimming: 8 bases; junction bases outside the gene matches: 17. The V gene's germline CDR1 is SGHDN and CDR2 FVKESK. The CDR3 has 17 residues. For the CDR3, the DNA is TGTGCCAGCAGCCTCAAGGAGCAGGGCGGGGGAAGGTATGAGCAGTTCTTC. This translates into CASSLKEQGGGRYEQFF.

The J gene is TRBJ1-6, the V gene TRBV5-1; D is uncertain. Germline V gene data show CDR1 as SGHRS and CDR2 as YFSETQ. V was trimmed by 3 bases and J by 10 bases, leaving 17 bases between them. The CDR3 consists of 15 residues. The DNA for the CDR3 is TGCGCCAGCAGCTCCGACTTGTTTGCTGGATCACCCCTCCACTTT. Its protein is CASSSDLFAGSPLHF.

This sequence joins TRBV11-3 and TRBJ1-1; no definite D call. The V end was cut by 5 bases, the J end by 4 bases, with 17 bases between. This CDR3 spans 15 amino acids. CDR1 and CDR2 (germline): SGHNT, YENEEA. In DNA form, the CDR3 reads TGTGCCAGCAGCCCCCCGGGAGGGTTGGGCACTGAAGCTTTCTTT. Translation: CASSPPGGLGTEAFF.

V is TRBV5-1 and J is TRBJ1-3; the D is unclear. This CDR3 has 13 amino acids. Trimming shortened V by 4 bases and J by 0 bases, and 5 bases separated the two germline ends. Germline lookup yields CDR1 SGHRS and CDR2 YFSETQ. This chain's CDR3 is CASSDNSGNTIYF. The CDR3 DNA follows: TGCGCCAGCAGCGACAACTCTGGAAACACCATATATTTT.